The following is a T cell receptor (beta chain) sequence with its context. This entry belongs to a study of patients and donors after allogeneic stem cell transplantation. TCRdb reprocessed the RT-PCR reads via MiXCR and lists one record per CDR3 protein. The table lists roughly 960,000 distinct CDR3 sequences, more than 15% of them singletons. Germline V gives CDR1 SGDLS, CDR2 YYNGEE. The CDR3 has 17 amino acids. Trimming took 4 bases from V and 5 from J; bases not matched to a gene: 15. Sample: blood, either unsorted or a sorted T cell fraction (not recorded which). The source of this sequence is a human donor who was either an allogeneic HSCT recipient or a stem cell or donor lymphocyte infusion donor (not recorded which). It is not recorded whose cells these are; they may come from a transplant donor. V is TRBV9 and J is TRBJ2-1; 7 bases map to TRBD2. The CDR3 loop reads CASSPQGGLAANNEQFF. The DNA for the CDR3 is TGTGCCAGCAGCCCCCAGGGTGGCCTAGCGGCAAACAATGAGCAGTTCTTC.